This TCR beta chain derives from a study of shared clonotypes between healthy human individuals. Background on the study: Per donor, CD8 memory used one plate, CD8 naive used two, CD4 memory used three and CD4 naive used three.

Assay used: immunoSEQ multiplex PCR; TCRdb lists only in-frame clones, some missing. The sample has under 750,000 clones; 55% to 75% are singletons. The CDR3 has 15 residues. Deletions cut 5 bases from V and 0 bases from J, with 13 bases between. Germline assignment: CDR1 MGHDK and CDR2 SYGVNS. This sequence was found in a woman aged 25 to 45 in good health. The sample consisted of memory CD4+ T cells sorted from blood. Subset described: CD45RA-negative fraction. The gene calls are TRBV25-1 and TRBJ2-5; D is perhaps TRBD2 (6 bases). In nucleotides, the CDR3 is TGTGCCAGCAGTTCACCGCCGGGGGACCAAGAGACCCAGTACTTC. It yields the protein CASSSPPGDQETQYF.